The 6 T cell receptor beta chains in this list originate from one sample, sequenced in a study of OX40 agonist ivuxolimab in advanced cancers. TCRdb's table, derived via immunoSEQ multiplex PCR, lists solely in-frame clones and lacks some. The sample lists 69,000 or so clones, around 83% occurring once. The material sequenced was CD4+ or CD8+ T cells sorted from blood, taken in a trial of the OX40 agonist ivuxolimab. The receptors shown here come from an adult with an advanced solid tumor such as melanoma, head and neck, liver or kidney cancer.

The chain combines TRBV5-4 with TRBJ1-4; the D gene is possibly TRBD1 (6 bases). Germline CDR1 and CDR2: SGHNT and YYREEE (reference sequence). The length of the CDR3 is 16 residues. Trimming shortened V by 2 bases and J by 5 bases, and 16 bases separated the two germline ends. The DNA for the CDR3 is TGTGCCAGCAGCTTCGGGGGGGGCCCCATGAATGAAAAACTGTTTTTT. Translated, it gives CASSFGGGPMNEKLFF.

The chain recombines TRBV5-4 with TRBJ2-2, with 12 bases matching TRBD1. CDR1 is SGHNT, CDR2 YYREEE, per germline (reference sequence). The CDR3 length is 15 residues. Germline trimming cut 3 bases from V and 5 bases from J; bases unmatched to any gene: 2. The CDR3 DNA is TGTGCCAGCAGCTGGGACAGGGGGCGGACCGGGGAGCTGTTTTTT. It specifies CASSWDRGRTGELFF.

This clone was seen just once. This rearrangement joins TRBV29-1 to TRBJ1-2; 9 nucleotides line up with TRBD1. Germline V lookup: CDR1 SQVTM, CDR2 ANQGSEA. There are 13 residues in the CDR3. V was pared by 3 bases and J by 5 bases, with 4 bases of the junction left unmatched. The CDR3 protein is CSVDGTGQYGYTF. As DNA, the CDR3 is TGCAGCGTTGACGGGACAGGGCAGTATGGCTACACCTTC.

The rearrangement links TRBV28 to TRBJ2-2; TRBD2 matches 7 bases. V shed 3 bases, J shed 9 bases, and the junction held 7 bases outside the gene matches. The CDR3 is made up of 14 amino acids. Germline CDR1 is MDHEN and CDR2 is SYDVKM. CDR3 residues: CASSFPSAGRELFF. As DNA, the CDR3 is TGTGCCAGCAGTTTCCCTTCAGCGGGAAGGGAGCTGTTTTTT.

This clone was recorded only once. J is TRBJ2-3 and V is TRBV7-3; either TRBD1 or TRBD2 may supply D (5 bases each). Germline V gene lookup returns CDR1 SGHTA and CDR2 FQGTGA. This CDR3 has 15 residues. Trimming shortened V by 2 bases and J by 0 bases, and 9 bases separated the two germline ends. CDR3 amino acids: CASSLQGPSTDTQYF. The CDR3 DNA follows: TGTGCCAGCAGCTTACAGGGACCTAGCACAGATACGCAGTATTTT.

The J gene is TRBJ2-2, the V gene TRBV6-5, with a weak D call TRBD1 (6 bases). The V gene lost 6 bases and the J gene lost 1 base, with 9 bases spanning the gap. This CDR3 is built from 14 residues. Germline V gene lookup returns CDR1 MNHEY and CDR2 SVGAGI. CDR3 nucleotides: TGTGCCAGCAGCCCGGGACAGAACACCGGGGAGCTGTTTTTT. This encodes CASSPGQNTGELFF.